A selection of T cell receptor beta chains follows, all from one sample in a study of blood T cell repertoires in COVID-19. The assay was immunoSEQ multiplex PCR, and TCRdb's table has in-frame clones only and misses some. The repertoire includes about 220,000 clones, roughly 85% of them detected once, and under 2.5% sits in the top ten. The sequenced material came from peripheral blood. The receptor source for this set is an older woman with COVID-19, enrolled during active disease. Each CDR3 is given with its conserved first and last residue. Each record gives: V gene, J gene, clone size, D gene, CDR3 DNA, CDR3 protein. A D gene is named only where the DNA matches it firmly. A clone size is listed for some rows: how often the clone was seen (once, few, many), or a class if it is expanded.

>TRBV2|TRBJ1-5|NA|NA
TGTGCCAGCGGGGCCCAGGGAAACAATCAGCCCCAGCATTTT
CASGAQGNNQPQHF
>TRBV11-1|TRBJ2-1|NA|TRBD2
TGTGCCAGCAGCTTAGAGGCGGGAGAGCACGATGAGCAGTTCTTC
CASSLEAGEHDEQFF
>TRBV3-1/TRBV3-2|TRBJ2-1|NA|TRBD1
TGTGCCAGCAGCCAAGATGGGGGACAGTACAATGAGCAGTTCTTC
CASSQDGGQYNEQFF
>TRBV28|TRBJ1-2|NA|TRBD1
TGTGCCAGCAGACTCCGGGACAGGGAGAACTATGGCTACACCTTC
CASRLRDRENYGYTF
>TRBV19|TRBJ2-7|NA|NA
TGTGCCAGTAGTACCAACAGGGCCGATTCCTACGAGCAGTACTTC
CASSTNRADSYEQYF
>TRBV6-2/TRBV6-3|TRBJ2-7|NA|TRBD1
TGTGCCAGCAGTGCACAGGGGACCGAGCAGTACTTC
CASSAQGTEQYF
>TRBV11-3|TRBJ1-3|NA|NA
TGTGCCAGCAGCTTAGAGGTGGGAGCTGGAAACACCATATATTTT
CASSLEVGAGNTIYF
>TRBV5-1|TRBJ1-2|NA|TRBD1
TGCGCCAGCAGCTTGGGGACAGGAGACTATGGCTACACCTTC
CASSLGTGDYGYTF
>TRBV5-6|TRBJ1-2|few|NA
TGTGCCAGCAGCAGACAGGTCTATGGCTACACCTTC
CASSRQVYGYTF
>TRBV3-1/TRBV3-2|TRBJ1-1|NA|NA
TGTGCCAGCAGCCATTCGGGGGGCGAAACTGAAGCTTTCTTT
CASSHSGGETEAFF
>TRBV6-4|TRBJ2-2|NA|NA
TGTGCCACTTGCGGGCGGGGTAGCACCGGGGAGCTGTTTTTT
CATCGRGSTGELFF
>TRBV6-5|TRBJ2-7|NA|NA
TGTGCCAGCAGTTACTTCGGGGGATCCCCCTACGAGCAGTACTTC
CASSYFGGSPYEQYF
>TRBV2|TRBJ1-1|NA|NA
TGTGCCAGCACCTGGGGGGGCCGTAACACTGAAGCTTTCTTT
CASTWGGRNTEAFF
>TRBV19|TRBJ2-7|few|TRBD1
TGTGCCAGTAGTGACCGGGACAGAAGCTCCTACGAGCAGTACTTC
CASSDRDRSSYEQYF
>TRBV5-5|TRBJ1-2|NA|NA
TGTGCCAGCAGCCTAGGGACTTCTAACTATGGCTACACCTTC
CASSLGTSNYGYTF
>TRBV12-3/TRBV12-4|TRBJ1-6|NA|NA
TGTGCCAGCAGAGTCTTAACAGGAAGCCTCCACTTT
CASRVLTGSLHF
>TRBV30|TRBJ2-5|NA|NA
TGTGCCTGGAGTGTACTTGGCGGGCGCGGTGAGACCCAGTACTTC
CAWSVLGGRGETQYF
>TRBV9|TRBJ1-2|NA|NA
TGTGCCAGCAGCTTCTTGGACAGCGCTAACTATGGCTACACCTTC
CASSFLDSANYGYTF
>TRBV7-2|TRBJ2-1|NA|NA
TGTGCCAGCAGCTCAGGGTACAATGAGCAGTTCTTC
CASSSGYNEQFF
>TRBV15|TRBJ2-3|once|TRBD1
TGTGCCACCAGCAGTGCCAGGGGGCGAGGAGATACGCAGTATTTT
CATSSARGRGDTQYF
>TRBV5-1|TRBJ1-6|NA|TRBD1
TGCGCCAGCAGCTTGGCCACGGACAGGGGGCATTCACCCCTCCACTTT
CASSLATDRGHSPLHF
>TRBV7-3|TRBJ1-1|NA|NA
TGTGCCAGCAGCTTTCGAGCTGAAGCTTTCTTT
CASSFRAEAFF
>TRBV7-9|TRBJ2-7|NA|TRBD1
TGTGCCAGCAGCACGACAGGGGCCGAGCAGTACTTC
CASSTTGAEQYF
>TRBV7-2|TRBJ2-7|NA|NA
TGTGCCAGCAGCTCCCAAGGGGCAACCTCCTACGAGCAGTACTTC
CASSSQGATSYEQYF
>TRBV5-1|TRBJ2-7|NA|TRBD2
TGCGCCAGCAGCTTGAGGCTAGCGGGAGTCGAGCAGTACTTC
CASSLRLAGVEQYF
>TRBV6-5|TRBJ1-2|NA|NA
TGTGCCAGCAGCTCCCTCGGTCCTAACTATGGCTACACCTTC
CASSSLGPNYGYTF
>TRBV7-8|TRBJ2-1|NA|TRBD1
TGTGCCAGCAGCTTGGACAGGGGAAATGAGCAGTTCTTC
CASSLDRGNEQFF
>TRBV18|TRBJ2-1|NA|TRBD2
TGTGCCAGCTCACCACTCGCGGGAGGAACATACAATGAGCAGTTCTTC
CASSPLAGGTYNEQFF
>TRBV12-3/TRBV12-4|TRBJ2-2|NA|TRBD1
TGTGCCGCAAGACAGGGGTCCGGGGAGCTGTTTTTT
CAARQGSGELFF
>TRBV19|TRBJ1-5|NA|NA
TGTGCCAGTAGTATAGCGGGCAGGGGAAACGGTCAGCCCCAGCATTTT
CASSIAGRGNGQPQHF
>TRBV4-1|TRBJ1-4|NA|TRBD1
TGCGCCAGCAGCAAAGGGGGGACAGGGGACGAAAAACTGTTTTTT
CASSKGGTGDEKLFF
>TRBV5-6|TRBJ1-4|NA|NA
TGTGCCAGCAGCTTAGGTCCCCCAGGGAAACTGTTTTTT
CASSLGPPGKLFF
>TRBV29-1|TRBJ1-3|NA|TRBD1
TGCAGCGTGGCGTTCCAGGGGGCTGGAAACACCATATATTTT
CSVAFQGAGNTIYF
>TRBV6-5|TRBJ2-7|NA|NA
TGTGCCAGCGAGGCCGCTAGCTTTCAGTACTTC
CASEAASFQYF
>TRBV6-2/TRBV6-3|TRBJ1-1|NA|NA
TGTGCCAGCAGTTACCCCCAGGGTCGGACTGAAGCTTTCTTT
CASSYPQGRTEAFF
>TRBV5-1|TRBJ1-1|NA|TRBD1
TGCGCCAGCAGAGACAGGGGGAACACTGAAGCTTTCTTT
CASRDRGNTEAFF